This passage covers 9 T cell receptor beta chains from one sample sequenced in a study of tumor-infiltrating lymphocytes in primary liver carcinoma. Unsorted whole blood yielded blood RNA, and germline DNA was extracted as well. A constant-region primer primed TCR beta cDNA synthesis from 450 to 550 ng of total RNA. TCR beta libraries came from three nested multiplex PCR rounds using slightly modified ARM-PCR. TRBV1-TRBV30 forward primers paired with a C-beta reverse primer were used in the first two PCR rounds, which ran roughly 9 cycles each. One entry per CDR3 protein, called by TCRdb with MiXCR from the multiplex PCR reads. The table includes some 180,000 distinct CDR3 sequences, about 55% detected once. The sample was peripheral blood. Every receptor here comes from a man aged 40-49 years with primary liver carcinoma and hepatitis B virus infection.

This clonotype occurred a few times. The V gene is TRBV6-5, the J gene TRBJ1-2; 9 nucleotides match TRBD1. CDR1 is MNHEY, CDR2 SVGAGI, per germline. V trimming: 5 bases; J trimming: 6 bases; junction bases outside the gene matches: 22. This CDR3 has 19 amino acids. The CDR3 region has the DNA TGTGCCAGCAGTACAGATATTTATCGCTACAGGGGGCACCGAGATGGCTACACCTTC. Translation: CASSTDIYRYRGHRDGYTF.

Regarding this clonotype: A much larger clone differs from this one at a single base, so this may be a read error. The chain links TRBV28 to TRBJ2-1; D gene unclear. Germline V gene sequence: CDR1 MDHEN, CDR2 SYDVKM. The CDR3 consists of 16 residues. The CDR3: CVSSPPRTGRLNEQFF. In DNA, the CDR3 is TGTGTCAGCAGTCCCCCCCGGACGGGTCGGTTAAATGAGCAGTTCTTC.

Notes on this clonotype: No conserved phenylalanine or tryptophan is present at the end of the CDR3, so a read error is the likely explanation. The chain carries TRBV29-1 and TRBJ2-1; 8 bases are shared with TRBD2. This CDR3 is 13 amino acids long. The V and J ends lost 7 bases and 8 bases, in that order; junction bases with no gene match: 10. Germline assignment: CDR1 SQVTM and CDR2 ANQGSEA. The chain's CDR3 is CSGRTNGRDEQFL. In nucleotides, the CDR3 is TGCAGCGGCCGGACTAACGGGAGGGATGAGCAGTTCTTA.

Note on this clonotype: This clone may be a read error of a much larger clone one base away. The CDR3: CSVETSVRHNEQFF. CDR3 bases: TGCAGCGTTGAGACTAGCGTGAGGCACAATGAGCAGTTCTTC. The chain links TRBV29-1 to TRBJ2-1; 8 bases map to TRBD2. The germline gives CDR1 SQVTM, CDR2 ANQGSEA. The CDR3 is 14 amino acids. The V and J ends lost 3 bases and 5 bases, in that order; junction bases with no gene match: 6.

V is TRBV6-1 and J is TRBJ2-7; D is ambiguous. Germline V gives CDR1 MNHNS, CDR2 SASEGT. With 2 bases removed from V and 4 bases from J, the gap between germline ends came to 9 bases. This CDR3 comprises 13 residues. This CDR3 reads CASSEPQLYEQYF. For the CDR3, the DNA is TGTGCCAGCAGTGAACCGCAGCTGTACGAGCAGTACTTC.

V gene TRBV12-3 or TRBV12-4 combines with J gene TRBJ2-1, with D unresolved. The CDR3 runs to 13 residues. The V gene lost 6 bases and the J gene lost 4 bases, with 10 bases spanning the gap. In DNA form, the CDR3 reads TGTGCCAGCAGCTCGCGGCCTTACAATGAGCAGTTCTTC. It encodes CASSSRPYNEQFF.

Concerning this clonotype: The junction does not match germline at one end; this may be a read error. J is TRBJ1-1 and V is TRBV29-1; 7 nucleotides line up with TRBD1. CDR1 is SQVTM and CDR2 is ANQGSEA in the germline V gene. The CDR3 contains 11 residues. The CDR3 DNA is TGCAGCGTCCGAGGGACAGCTGAATCTTTCTTT. It translates to CSVRGTAESFF.

This clonotype was picked up one time. The chain uses TRBV6-5 and TRBJ1-3, with D unclear. V was clipped by 6 bases and J by 4 bases, with 7 bases between them. CDR3 length equals 12 residues. CDR1 MNHEY and CDR2 SVGAGI come from the germline V gene. The CDR3 nucleotides are TGTGCCAGCAGCTCCCCGGGAAACACCATATATTTT. This sequence encodes CASSSPGNTIYF.

The chain uses TRBV4-1 and TRBJ1-1; the D is unclear. This CDR3 comprises 14 residues. The germline V and J ends were trimmed by 2 bases and 1 base, with 8 bases remaining between them. CDR1 is MGHRA and CDR2 is YSYEKL in the germline V gene. As DNA, the CDR3 is TGCGCCAGCAGCCAAAGGCAGCCGAACACTGAAGCTTTCTTT. It yields the protein CASSQRQPNTEAFF.